This T cell receptor (beta chain) was documented in a study of identical twins. With template switching, a universal primer site was added, and the cDNA carried unique molecular identifiers. Using its own MiXCR run on the 5' RACE reads, TCRdb lists one record per CDR3 protein. The sample holds around 490,000 distinct CDR3 sequences, approximately 14% seen once. The CDR3 is made up of 15 amino acids. Germline assignment: CDR1 WNHNN and CDR2 SYGVQD (reference sequence). The trim removed 9 bases at V and 3 bases at J, leaving 13 bases unmatched. The table lists this clonotype with a few counts. The antigen is not known. Whole-study findings and limits: The study found weaker excess twin sharing in beta out-of-frame sequences. Recombination models fit unrelated individuals' TCR alpha sharing but underestimated twins'.

A further study also used this sample, focusing on yellow fever vaccine responses in identical twins.

The chain combines TRBV10-1 with TRBJ2-7, with 8 bases matching TRBD1. Sample: CD4+ T cells sorted from blood. This receptor was identified in a woman aged 18-29 years in good health. CDR3 coding DNA: TGCGCCAGTAGCACAACCGACAGGGGACTCTACGAGCAGTACTTC. It translates to CASSTTDRGLYEQYF.